The present entry profiles one T cell receptor beta chain with its context. Only in-frame clones appear in the TCRdb table, and some are missing; sequencing was by immunoSEQ multiplex PCR. The table lists more than 150,000 clones, over 90% of them singletons. V was pared by 10 bases and J by 4 bases, with 11 bases of the junction left unmatched. This CDR3 spans 14 amino acids. CDR1 and CDR2 from the germline V gene are SEHNR and FQNEAQ (reference sequence). These data originate in a study of control samples from healthy donors and cancer patients. Sequences were obtained from blood. The genes are TRBV7-9 and TRBJ2-5; the match to TRBD2 covers 8 bases. The receptor was isolated from a man aged 50-59 years in good health. CDR3 amino acids: CATTGLDLRETQYF. The CDR3 DNA follows: TGTGCCACGACGGGACTAGACCTTCGAGAGACCCAGTACTTC.